This T cell receptor (beta chain) is from a study of cytomegalovirus exposure and HLA in healthy donors. Study at large: When roughly 420 donors were genotyped, approximately 80% of them were found to fall in the Caucasian-associated ancestry cluster. Points from the study as a whole: Available immune exposure information was restricted to CMV serostatus only. In a later analysis, a missense DCLRE1C variant was linked to TCR beta V- and J-gene trimming.

At collection, donors were nominally healthy, but unrecorded immune exposures were probable. From germline, CDR1 is SGHKS and CDR2 YYEKEE (reference sequence). The CDR3 runs 16 residues. V lost 4 bases, J lost 3 bases, and 9 bases stayed unmatched. The PCR contained 60 Vbeta and 13 Jbeta primers. Measured with immunoSEQ multiplex PCR; TCRdb has only the in-frame clones, and not every one. Found here are 100,000 or so clones, approximately 65% of them singletons; the top ten hold 2.1%. Worth noting for this clone: What it recognizes is unknown.

The V gene is TRBV5-5, the J gene TRBJ2-5; 10 bases fit TRBD1. This clonotype was sampled from a man aged 25-40 years in good health and CMV-seronegative. Sequencing was carried out using PBMCs. The CDR3 spells CASSPRQTGGEETQYF. In nucleotides, the CDR3 is TGTGCCAGCAGCCCGAGACAGACAGGGGGCGAAGAGACCCAGTACTTC. Filled out from reference TRBV5-5 and TRBJ2-5, the complete variable domain reads DAGVTQSPTHLIKTRGQQVTLRCSPISGHKSVSWYQQVLGQGPQFIFQYYEKEERGRGNFPDRFSARQFPNYSSELNVNALLLGDSALYLCASSPRQTGGEETQYFGPGTRLLVL.